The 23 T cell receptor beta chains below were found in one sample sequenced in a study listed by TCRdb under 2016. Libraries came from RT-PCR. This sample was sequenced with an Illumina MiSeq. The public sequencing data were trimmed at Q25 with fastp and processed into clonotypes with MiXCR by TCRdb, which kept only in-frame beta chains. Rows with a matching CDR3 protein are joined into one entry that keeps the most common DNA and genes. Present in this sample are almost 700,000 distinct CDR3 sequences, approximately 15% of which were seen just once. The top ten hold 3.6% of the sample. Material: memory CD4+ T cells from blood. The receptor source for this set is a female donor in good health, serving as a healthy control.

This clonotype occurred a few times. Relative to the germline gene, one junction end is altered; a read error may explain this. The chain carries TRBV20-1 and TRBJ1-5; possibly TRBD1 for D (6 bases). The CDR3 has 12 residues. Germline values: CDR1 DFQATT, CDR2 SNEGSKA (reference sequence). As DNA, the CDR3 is TGCAGTGCTAGCCAGTCAGGGGCCTCCACGGTTTTT. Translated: CSASQSGASTVF.

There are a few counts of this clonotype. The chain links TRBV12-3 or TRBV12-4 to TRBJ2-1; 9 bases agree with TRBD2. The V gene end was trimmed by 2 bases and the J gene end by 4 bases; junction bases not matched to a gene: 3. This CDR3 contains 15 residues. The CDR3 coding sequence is TGTGCCAGCAGTTTAAATAGCGGGAGTTACAATGAGCAGTTCTTC. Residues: CASSLNSGSYNEQFF.

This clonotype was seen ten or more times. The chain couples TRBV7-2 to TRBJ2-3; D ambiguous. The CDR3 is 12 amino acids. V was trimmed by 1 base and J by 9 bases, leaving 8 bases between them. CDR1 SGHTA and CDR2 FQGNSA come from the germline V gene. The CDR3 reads CASSLVLLTQYF. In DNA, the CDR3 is TGTGCCAGCAGCTTAGTCCTCTTAACGCAGTATTTT.

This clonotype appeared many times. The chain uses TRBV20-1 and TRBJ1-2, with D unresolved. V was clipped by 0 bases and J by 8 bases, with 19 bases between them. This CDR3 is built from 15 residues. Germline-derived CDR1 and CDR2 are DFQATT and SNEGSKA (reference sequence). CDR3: CSARDVRRTLEGYTF. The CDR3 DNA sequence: TGCAGTGCTAGAGATGTCAGGAGGACCCTTGAGGGCTACACCTTC.

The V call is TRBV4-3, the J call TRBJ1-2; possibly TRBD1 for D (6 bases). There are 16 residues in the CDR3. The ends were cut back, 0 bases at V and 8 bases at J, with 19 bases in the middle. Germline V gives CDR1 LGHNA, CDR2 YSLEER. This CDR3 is CASSQDTSRGREGYTF. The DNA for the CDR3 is TGCGCCAGCAGCCAAGACACGTCCAGGGGTAGAGAAGGCTACACCTTC.

The CDR3 DNA sequence: TGTGCCAGCAGTTTCCGTTCTTCGGGGGGCCACACCTTC. Its translation: CASSFRSSGGHTF. The rearrangement uses TRBV28 and TRBJ1-2, with a tentative D call TRBD1 (6 bases). Trimming stripped 3 bases from V and 12 bases from J, with 17 bases between. Germline-derived CDR1 and CDR2 are MDHEN and SYDVKM. The CDR3 covers 13 residues.

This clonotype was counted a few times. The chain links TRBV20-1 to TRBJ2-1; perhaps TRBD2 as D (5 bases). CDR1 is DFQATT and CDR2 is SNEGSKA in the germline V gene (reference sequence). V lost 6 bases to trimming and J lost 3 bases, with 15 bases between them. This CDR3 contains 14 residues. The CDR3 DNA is TGCAGTGCCACCACCGTAGGGAGCTACAATGAGCAGTTCTTC. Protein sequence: CSATTVGSYNEQFF.

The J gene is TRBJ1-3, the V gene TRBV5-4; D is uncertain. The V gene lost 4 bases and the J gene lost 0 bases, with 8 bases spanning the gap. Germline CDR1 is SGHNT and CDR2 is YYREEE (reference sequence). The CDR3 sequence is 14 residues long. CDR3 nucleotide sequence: TGTGCCAGCAGCCTGGACGGCTCTGGAAACACCATATATTTT. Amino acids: CASSLDGSGNTIYF.

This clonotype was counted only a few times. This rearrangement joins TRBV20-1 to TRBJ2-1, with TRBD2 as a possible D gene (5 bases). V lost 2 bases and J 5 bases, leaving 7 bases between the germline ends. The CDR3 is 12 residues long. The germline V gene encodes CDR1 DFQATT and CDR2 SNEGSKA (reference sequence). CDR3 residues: CSARKGDNEQFF. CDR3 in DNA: TGCAGTGCTAGAAAGGGAGACAATGAGCAGTTCTTC.

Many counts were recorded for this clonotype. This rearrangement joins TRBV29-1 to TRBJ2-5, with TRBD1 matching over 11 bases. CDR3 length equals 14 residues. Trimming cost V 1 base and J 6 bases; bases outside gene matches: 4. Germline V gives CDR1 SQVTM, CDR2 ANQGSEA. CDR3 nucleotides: TGCAGCGTTGAAGGGGACAGGGGGAGGCAGACCCAGTACTTC. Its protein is CSVEGDRGRQTQYF.

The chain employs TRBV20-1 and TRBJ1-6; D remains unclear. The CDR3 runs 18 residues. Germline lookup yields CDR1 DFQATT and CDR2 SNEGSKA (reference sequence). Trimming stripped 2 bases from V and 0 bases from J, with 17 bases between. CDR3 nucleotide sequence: TGCAGTGCTAGATCCAACGACTTATTGGGCTCCTATAATTCACCCCTCCACTTT. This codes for CSARSNDLLGSYNSPLHF.

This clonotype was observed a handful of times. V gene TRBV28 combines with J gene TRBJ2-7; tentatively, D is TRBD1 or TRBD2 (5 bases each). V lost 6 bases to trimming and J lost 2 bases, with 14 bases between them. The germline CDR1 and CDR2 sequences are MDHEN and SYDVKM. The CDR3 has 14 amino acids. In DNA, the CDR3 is TGTGCCAGCAGAAACCGGGACCTCACCTACGAGCAGTACTTC. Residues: CASRNRDLTYEQYF.

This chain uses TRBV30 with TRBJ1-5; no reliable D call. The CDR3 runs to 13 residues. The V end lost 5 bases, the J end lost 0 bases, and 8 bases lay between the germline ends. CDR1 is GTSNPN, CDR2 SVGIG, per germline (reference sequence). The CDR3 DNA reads TGTGCCTGGGGATACAGTAGCAATCAGCCCCAGCATTTT. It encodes CAWGYSSNQPQHF.

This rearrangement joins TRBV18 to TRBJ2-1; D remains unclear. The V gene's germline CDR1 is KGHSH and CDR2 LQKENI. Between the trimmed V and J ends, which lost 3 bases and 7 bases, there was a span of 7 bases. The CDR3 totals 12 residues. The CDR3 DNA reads TGTGCCAGCTCACCTTGGGTTAATGAGCAGTTCTTC. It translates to CASSPWVNEQFF.

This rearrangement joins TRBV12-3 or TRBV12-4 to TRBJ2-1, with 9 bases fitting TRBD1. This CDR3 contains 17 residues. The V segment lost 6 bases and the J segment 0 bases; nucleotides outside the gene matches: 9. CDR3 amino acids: CASSPGTGSSSYNEQFF. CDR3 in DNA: TGTGCCAGCAGCCCCGGGACAGGGAGTAGCTCCTACAATGAGCAGTTCTTC.

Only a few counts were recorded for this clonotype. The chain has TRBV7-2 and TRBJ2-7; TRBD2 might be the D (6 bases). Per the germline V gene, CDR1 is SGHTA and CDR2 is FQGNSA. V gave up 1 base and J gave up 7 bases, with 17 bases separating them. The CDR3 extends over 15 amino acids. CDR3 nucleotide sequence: TGTGCCAGCAGCTTAGTCTGGTCGGGAGTGGGGGAGCAGTACTTC. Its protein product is CASSLVWSGVGEQYF.

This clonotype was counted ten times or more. The CDR3 spells CASSLEVSRPSSYNEQFF. In nucleotides, the CDR3 is TGTGCCAGCAGCTTAGAGGTATCGCGGCCCAGCTCCTACAATGAGCAGTTCTTC. The V gene is TRBV7-2, the J gene TRBJ2-1; unclear D gene. In germline, CDR1 is SGHTA, CDR2 FQGNSA. The V end was cut by 1 base, the J end by 0 bases, with 16 bases between. The CDR3 runs to 18 residues.

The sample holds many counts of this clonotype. CDR3 sequence: CASSLTALTNEQYF. CDR3 bases: TGTGCCAGCAGTTTGACAGCGCTAACTAACGAGCAGTACTTC. The chain uses TRBV6-5 and TRBJ2-7; possibly TRBD1 for D (5 bases). CDR1 is MNHEY and CDR2 is SVGAGI in the germline V gene. Trimming took 4 bases from V and 5 from J, leaving 15 bases between them. This CDR3 has 14 amino acids.

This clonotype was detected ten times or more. In nucleotides, the CDR3 is TGCGCCAGCAGTTTGTTCACCGGGGAGCTGTTTTTT. Its protein is CASSLFTGELFF. J is TRBJ2-2 and V is TRBV5-1; no definite D call. Germline V lookup: CDR1 SGHRS, CDR2 YFSETQ. The V and J ends lost 5 bases and 4 bases respectively, with 6 bases between them. CDR3 length: 12 amino acids.

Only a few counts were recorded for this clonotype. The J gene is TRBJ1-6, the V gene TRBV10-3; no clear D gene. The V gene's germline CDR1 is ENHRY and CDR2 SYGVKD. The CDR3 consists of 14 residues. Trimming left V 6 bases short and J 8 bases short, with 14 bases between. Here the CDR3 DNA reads TGTGCCATCAGCCCGAAAGCTCAGGATTCACCCCTCCACTTT. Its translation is CAISPKAQDSPLHF.

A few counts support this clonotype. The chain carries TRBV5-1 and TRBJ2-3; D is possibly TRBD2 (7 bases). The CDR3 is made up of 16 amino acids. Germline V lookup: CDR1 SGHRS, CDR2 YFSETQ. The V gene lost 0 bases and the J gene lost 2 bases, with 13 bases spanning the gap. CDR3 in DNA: TGCGCCAGCAGCTTGGGTGCGGGGGCCAACACAGATACGCAGTATTTT. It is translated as CASSLGAGANTDTQYF.

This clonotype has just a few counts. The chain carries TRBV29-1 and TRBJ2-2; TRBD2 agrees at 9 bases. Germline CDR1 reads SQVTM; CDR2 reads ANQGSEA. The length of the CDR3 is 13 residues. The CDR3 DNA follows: TGCACCGCCAATCTAGCGGGAACCGGGGAGCTGTTTTTT. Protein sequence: CTANLAGTGELFF.

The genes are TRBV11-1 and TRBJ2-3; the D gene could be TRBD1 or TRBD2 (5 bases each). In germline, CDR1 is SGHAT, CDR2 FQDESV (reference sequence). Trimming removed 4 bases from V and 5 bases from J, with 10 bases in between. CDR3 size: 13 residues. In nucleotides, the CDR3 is TGTGCCAGCAGCTCGGGACGGTTAGATACGCAGTATTTT. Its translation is CASSSGRLDTQYF.